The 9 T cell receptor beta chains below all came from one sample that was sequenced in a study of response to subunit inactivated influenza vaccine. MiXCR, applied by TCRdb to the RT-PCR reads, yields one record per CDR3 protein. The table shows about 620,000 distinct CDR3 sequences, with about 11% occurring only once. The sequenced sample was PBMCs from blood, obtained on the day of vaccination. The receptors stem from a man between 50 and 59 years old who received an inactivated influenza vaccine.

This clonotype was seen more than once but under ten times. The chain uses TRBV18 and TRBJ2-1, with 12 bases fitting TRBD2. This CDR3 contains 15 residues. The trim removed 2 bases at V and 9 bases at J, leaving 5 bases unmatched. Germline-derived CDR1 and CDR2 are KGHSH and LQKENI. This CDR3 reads CASSPTLAGGGEQFF. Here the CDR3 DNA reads TGTGCCAGCTCACCAACCCTAGCGGGAGGGGGTGAGCAGTTCTTC.

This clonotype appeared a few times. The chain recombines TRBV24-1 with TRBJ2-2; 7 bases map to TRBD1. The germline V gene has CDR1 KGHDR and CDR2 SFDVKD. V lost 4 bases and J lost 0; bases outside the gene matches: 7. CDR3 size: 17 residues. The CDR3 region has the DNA TGTGCCACCAGTGACCCTCGACAGGGACCGAACACCGGGGAGCTGTTTTTT. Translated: CATSDPRQGPNTGELFF.

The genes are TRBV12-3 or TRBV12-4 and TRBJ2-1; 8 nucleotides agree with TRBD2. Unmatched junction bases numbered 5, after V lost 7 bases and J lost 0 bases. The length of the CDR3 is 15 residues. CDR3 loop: CASTIAGSSYNEQFF. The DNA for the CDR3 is TGTGCCAGCACCATAGCGGGGAGCTCCTACAATGAGCAGTTCTTC.

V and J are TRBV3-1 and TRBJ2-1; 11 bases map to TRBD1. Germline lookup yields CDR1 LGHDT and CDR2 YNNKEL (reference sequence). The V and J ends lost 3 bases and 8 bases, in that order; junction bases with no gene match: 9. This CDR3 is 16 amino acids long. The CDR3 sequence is CASSHDPGQGAYEQFF. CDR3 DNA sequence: TGTGCCAGCAGCCACGACCCCGGACAGGGGGCGTATGAGCAGTTCTTC.

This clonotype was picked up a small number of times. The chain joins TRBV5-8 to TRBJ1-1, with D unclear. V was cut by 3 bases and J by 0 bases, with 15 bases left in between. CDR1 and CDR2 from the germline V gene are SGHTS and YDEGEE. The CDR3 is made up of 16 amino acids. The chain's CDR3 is CASSSLDGRMNTEAFF. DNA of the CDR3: TGTGCCAGCAGCTCTTTGGACGGTCGCATGAACACTGAAGCTTTCTTT.

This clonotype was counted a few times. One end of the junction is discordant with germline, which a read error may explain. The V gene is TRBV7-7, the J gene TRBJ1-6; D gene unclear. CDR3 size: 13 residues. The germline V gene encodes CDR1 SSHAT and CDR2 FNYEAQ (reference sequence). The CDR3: CASSFDPNSPLHF. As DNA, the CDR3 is TGTGCTAGCAGCTTCGACCCAAATTCACCCCTCCACTTT.

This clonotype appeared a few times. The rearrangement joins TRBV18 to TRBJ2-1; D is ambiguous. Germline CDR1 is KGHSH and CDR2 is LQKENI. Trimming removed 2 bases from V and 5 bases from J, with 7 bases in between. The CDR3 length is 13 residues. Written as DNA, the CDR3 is TGTGCCAGCTCACCAGGTCAGCACAATGAGCAGTTCTTC. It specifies CASSPGQHNEQFF.

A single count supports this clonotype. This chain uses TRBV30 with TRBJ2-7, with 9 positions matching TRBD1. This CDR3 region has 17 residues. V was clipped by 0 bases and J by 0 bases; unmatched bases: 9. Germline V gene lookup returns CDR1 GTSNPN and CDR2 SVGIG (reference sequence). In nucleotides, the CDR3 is TGTGCCTGGAGTGTACTCAGGGGGACAGGGAACTCCTACGAGCAGTACTTC. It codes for CAWSVLRGTGNSYEQYF.

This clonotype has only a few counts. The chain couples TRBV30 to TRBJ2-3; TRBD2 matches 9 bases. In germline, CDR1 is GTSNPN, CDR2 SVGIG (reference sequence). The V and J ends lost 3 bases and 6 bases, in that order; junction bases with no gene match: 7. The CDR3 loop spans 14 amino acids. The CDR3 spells CAWSLAGPGDTQYF. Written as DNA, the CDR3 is TGTGCCTGGAGCCTAGCGGGGCCGGGGGATACGCAGTATTTT.